This record looks at one TCR beta chain sequence and its context. Its specificity is not known. This sample was taken from a study of post-analysis software for immune sequencing data. General observations from the study: Compared with controls, patients had more of about 5 TRBV segments, including TRBV5-6, TRBV5-1 and TRBV20-1. Controls' normalized Chao1 diversity significantly exceeded that of multiple sclerosis patients.

Carried by the TCR beta cDNA libraries were unique molecular identifiers. Out of roughly 0.85 to 11 million T cells, roughly 0.5 million cDNA molecules were generated. TCRdb passed the PCR reads through MiXCR, listing each CDR3 protein once. The sample records roughly 620,000 distinct CDR3 sequences, 44% being singletons. Per the germline V gene, CDR1 is SGHVS and CDR2 is FQNEAQ. Trimming at V came to 7 bases and at J to 3 bases, leaving 5 bases not matched to a gene. CDR3 length equals 13 residues. The sequence was obtained from a girl aged 10 to 17 with multiple sclerosis. This rearrangement joins TRBV7-8 to TRBJ1-2; 7 positions agree with TRBD1. Sequencing used blood. Here the CDR3 reads CASKGTADYGYTF. The CDR3 DNA sequence: TGTGCCAGCAAGGGGACAGCTGACTATGGCTACACCTTC. The complete variable domain, with remaining parts taken from reference TRBV7-8 and TRBJ1-2, reads GAGVSQSPRYKVAKRGQDVALRCDPISGHVSLFWYQQALGQGPEFLTYFQNEAQLDKSGLPSDRFFAERPEGSVSTLKIQRTQQEDSAVYLCASKGTADYGYTFGSGTRLTVV.